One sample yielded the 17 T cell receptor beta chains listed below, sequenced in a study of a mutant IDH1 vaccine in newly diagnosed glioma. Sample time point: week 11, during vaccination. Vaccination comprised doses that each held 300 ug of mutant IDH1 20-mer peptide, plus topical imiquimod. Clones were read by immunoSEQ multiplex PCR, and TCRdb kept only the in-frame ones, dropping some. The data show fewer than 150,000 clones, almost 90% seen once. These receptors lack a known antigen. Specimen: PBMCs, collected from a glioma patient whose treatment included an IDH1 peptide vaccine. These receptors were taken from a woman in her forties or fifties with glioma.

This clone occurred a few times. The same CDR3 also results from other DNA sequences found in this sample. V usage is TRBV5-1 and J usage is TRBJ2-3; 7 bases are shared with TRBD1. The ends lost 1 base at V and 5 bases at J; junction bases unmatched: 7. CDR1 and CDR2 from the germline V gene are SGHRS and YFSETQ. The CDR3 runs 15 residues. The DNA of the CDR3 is TGCGCCAGCAGCTTGCGACAGGGAAATCGAGATACGCAGTATTTT. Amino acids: CASSLRQGNRDTQYF.

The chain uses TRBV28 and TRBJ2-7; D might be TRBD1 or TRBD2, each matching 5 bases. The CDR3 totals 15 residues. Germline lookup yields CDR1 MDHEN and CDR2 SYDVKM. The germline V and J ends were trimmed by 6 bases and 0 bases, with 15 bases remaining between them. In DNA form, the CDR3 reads TGTGCCAGCAGACCCGGGACCGCCAGCTCCTACGAGCAGTACTTC. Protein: CASRPGTASSYEQYF. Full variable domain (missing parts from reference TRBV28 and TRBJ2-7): DVKVTQSSRYLVKRTGEKVFLECVQDMDHENMFWYRQDPGLGLRLIYFSYDVKMKEKGDIPEGYSVSREKKERFSLILESASTNQTSMYLCASRPGTASSYEQYFGPGTRLTVT.

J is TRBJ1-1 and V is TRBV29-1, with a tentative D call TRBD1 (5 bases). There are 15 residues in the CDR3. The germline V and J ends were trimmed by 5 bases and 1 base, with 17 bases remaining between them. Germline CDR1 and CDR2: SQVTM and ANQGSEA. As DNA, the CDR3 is TGCAGCGTTCCCATCGGCGGGGCCACGAACACTGAAGCTTTCTTT. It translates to CSVPIGGATNTEAFF.

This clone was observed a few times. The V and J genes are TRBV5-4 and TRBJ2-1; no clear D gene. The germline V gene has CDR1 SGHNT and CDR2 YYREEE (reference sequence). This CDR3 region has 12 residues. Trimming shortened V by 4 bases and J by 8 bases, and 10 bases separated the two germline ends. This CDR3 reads CASSPKRDEQFF. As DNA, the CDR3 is TGTGCCAGCAGCCCTAAGCGAGATGAGCAGTTCTTC.

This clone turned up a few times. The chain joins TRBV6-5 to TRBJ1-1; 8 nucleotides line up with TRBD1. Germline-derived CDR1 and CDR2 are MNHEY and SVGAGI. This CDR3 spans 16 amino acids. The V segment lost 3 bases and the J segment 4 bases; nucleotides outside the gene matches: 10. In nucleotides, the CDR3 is TGTGCCAGCAGTTATTACCAGGGGGCATTAGGCACTGAAGCTTTCTTT. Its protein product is CASSYYQGALGTEAFF.

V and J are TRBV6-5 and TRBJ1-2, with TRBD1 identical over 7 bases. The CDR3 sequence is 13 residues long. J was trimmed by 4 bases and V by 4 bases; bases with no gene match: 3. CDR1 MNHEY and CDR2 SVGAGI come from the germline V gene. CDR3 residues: CASSWDRTYGYTF. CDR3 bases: TGTGCCAGCAGTTGGGACAGAACCTATGGCTACACCTTC.

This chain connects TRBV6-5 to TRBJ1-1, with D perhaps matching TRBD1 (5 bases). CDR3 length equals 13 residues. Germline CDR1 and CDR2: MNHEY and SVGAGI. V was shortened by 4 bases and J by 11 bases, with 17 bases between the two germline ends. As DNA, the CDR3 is TGTGCCAGCAGTTCAGCCGGGACCGCTCGGGCTTTCTTT. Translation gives CASSSAGTARAFF.

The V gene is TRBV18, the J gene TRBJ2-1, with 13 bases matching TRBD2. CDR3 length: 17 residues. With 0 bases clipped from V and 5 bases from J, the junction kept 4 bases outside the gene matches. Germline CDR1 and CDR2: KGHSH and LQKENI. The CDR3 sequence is CASSPPGGTSGDNEQFF. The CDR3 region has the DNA TGTGCCAGCTCACCACCAGGAGGGACTAGCGGGGACAATGAGCAGTTCTTC.

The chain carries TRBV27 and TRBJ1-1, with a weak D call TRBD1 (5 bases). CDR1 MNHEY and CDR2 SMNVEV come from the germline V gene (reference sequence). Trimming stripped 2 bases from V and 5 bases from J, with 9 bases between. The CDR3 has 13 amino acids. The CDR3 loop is CASSLGGRTEAFF. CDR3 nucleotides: TGTGCCAGCAGTTTAGGGGGTAGGACTGAAGCTTTCTTT.

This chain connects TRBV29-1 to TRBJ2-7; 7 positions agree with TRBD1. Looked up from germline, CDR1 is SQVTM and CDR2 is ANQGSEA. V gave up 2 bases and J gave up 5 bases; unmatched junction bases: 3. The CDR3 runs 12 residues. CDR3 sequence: CSVELTGNEQYF. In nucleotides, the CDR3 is TGCAGCGTTGAATTGACAGGGAACGAGCAGTACTTC.

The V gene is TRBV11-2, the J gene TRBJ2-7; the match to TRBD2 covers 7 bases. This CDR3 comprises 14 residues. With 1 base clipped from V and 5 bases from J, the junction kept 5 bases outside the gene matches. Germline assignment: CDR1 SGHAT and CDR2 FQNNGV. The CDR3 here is CASSLGVAGDEQYF. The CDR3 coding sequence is TGTGCCAGCAGCTTAGGGGTGGCGGGGGACGAGCAGTACTTC.

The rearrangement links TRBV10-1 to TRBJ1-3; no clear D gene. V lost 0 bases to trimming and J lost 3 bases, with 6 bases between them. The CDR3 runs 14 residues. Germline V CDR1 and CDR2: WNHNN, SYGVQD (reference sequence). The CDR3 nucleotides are TGCGCCAGCAGTGAGTCACTCTATGGAAACACCATATATTTT. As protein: CASSESLYGNTIYF.

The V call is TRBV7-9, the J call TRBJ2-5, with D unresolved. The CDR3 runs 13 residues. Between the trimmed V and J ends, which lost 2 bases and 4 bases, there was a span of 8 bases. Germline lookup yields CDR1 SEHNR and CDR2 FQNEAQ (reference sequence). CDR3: CASSLPYVETQYF. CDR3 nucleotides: TGTGCCAGCAGCTTACCCTACGTAGAGACCCAGTACTTC.

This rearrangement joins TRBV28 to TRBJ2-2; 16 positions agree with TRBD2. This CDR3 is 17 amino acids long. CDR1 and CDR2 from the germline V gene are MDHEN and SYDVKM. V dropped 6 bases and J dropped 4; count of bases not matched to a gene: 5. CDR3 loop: CASRTGLAGGSTGELFF. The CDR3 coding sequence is TGTGCCAGCAGAACGGGACTAGCGGGAGGGAGCACCGGGGAGCTGTTTTTT. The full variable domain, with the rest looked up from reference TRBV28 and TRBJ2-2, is DVKVTQSSRYLVKRTGEKVFLECVQDMDHENMFWYRQDPGLGLRLIYFSYDVKMKEKGDIPEGYSVSREKKERFSLILESASTNQTSMYLCASRTGLAGGSTGELFFGEGSRLTVL.

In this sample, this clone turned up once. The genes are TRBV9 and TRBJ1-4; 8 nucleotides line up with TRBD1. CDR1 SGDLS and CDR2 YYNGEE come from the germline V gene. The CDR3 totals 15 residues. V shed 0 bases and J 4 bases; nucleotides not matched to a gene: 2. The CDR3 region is CASSVGTGFNEKLFF. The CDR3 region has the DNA TGTGCCAGCAGCGTAGGGACAGGGTTTAATGAAAAACTGTTTTTT.

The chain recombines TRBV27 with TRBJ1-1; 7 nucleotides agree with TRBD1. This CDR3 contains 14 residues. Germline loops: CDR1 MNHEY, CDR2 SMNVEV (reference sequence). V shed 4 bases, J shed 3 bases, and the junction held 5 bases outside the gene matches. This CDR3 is CASSSQGWDTEAFF. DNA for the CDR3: TGTGCCAGCAGTTCACAGGGGTGGGACACTGAAGCTTTCTTT.

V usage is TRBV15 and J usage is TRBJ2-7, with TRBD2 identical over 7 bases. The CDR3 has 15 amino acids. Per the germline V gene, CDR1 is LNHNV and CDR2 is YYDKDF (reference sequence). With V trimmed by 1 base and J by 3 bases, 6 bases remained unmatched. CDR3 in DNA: TGTGCCACCAGCAGAGCTCCAGCGGGAAGCTACGAGCAGTACTTC. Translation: CATSRAPAGSYEQYF.